This TCR beta chain was captured in a study of T cells in Graves' hyperthyroidism and ophthalmopathy (dated by TCRdb to between 2018 and 2021). For the study in its entirety: To identify distinguishing TCR V-J signatures, a discovery cohort of some 100 patients was used, comprising 40 to 45 with Graves' ophthalmopathy and around 57 with stable Graves' hyperthyroidism. An independent validation cohort of under 20 hyperthyroidism patients and 17 patients who later progressed to ophthalmopathy tested prospective prediction of ophthalmopathy. The approximately 97 discovery patients were randomly divided into training and test sets at a 7:3 ratio. Thyroid tissue and blood T-cell repertoires from about 6 Graves' hyperthyroidism patients were also compared in the study. Once sampling was done, hyperthyroidism patients were given methimazole at a starting dose of 30 mg daily, whereas ophthalmopathy patients were given high-dose intravenous methylprednisolone. According to the paper, TCR Vbeta CDR3 sequencing was carried out on roughly 130 peripheral blood samples, which came from about 45 ophthalmopathy, 75 or so hyperthyroidism and approximately 17 progressor patients.

Stable Graves' hyperthyroidism was defined as the absence of progression to ophthalmopathy over 18 months of follow-up. The hyperthyroidism patients were between 18 and 65 years old and newly diagnosed, with a disease duration of less than 2 months. Any patient with an uncontrolled infection, another autoimmune disease, pregnancy or lactation was excluded. Diagnoses were established on the basis of clinical symptoms, serum thyroxine and TRAb, thyroid ultrasound, and orbital computed tomography. Total RNA was extracted with Trizol reagent, and quality was checked on an Agilent 2100 Bioanalyzer. About this clonotype: Its recognized antigen is unknown. Within one base of it there is no much larger clone, and no base qualities were kept.

The TCR beta CDR3 regions were amplified from RNA transcripts. The TCR CDR3 was subjected to a first round of RT-PCR using the HTBI primer set and the Qiagen OneStep RT-PCR kit. Libraries were constructed in a second round of multiplex PCR, after which size selection and purification were carried out. Libraries were sequenced paired-end with 100 bp reads on an Illumina HiSeq2000. Turning to the authors' computational methods: SOAPnuke was used to process the raw data, throwing out any read that contained adapters or uncalled bases, had a mean Phred below 15, or lacked an exact constant-primer or identifier match. COPE v1.2.5 was used to merge high-quality paired reads, and clonotypes were defined as unique nucleotide sequences. MiTCR v1.1 was used to align the clonotypes against IMGT TRBV, TRBD and TRBJ reference segments. Analysis was restricted to V-J combinations with a frequency above 0.0001, which covered roughly 99% of repertoires. The TCS score was defined as the ratio of F50 (clonal expansion) to E x V (chaos), calculated using BLOSUM62-based TCRdist between CDR3 peptides within each V-J. Welch's t-statistics and random forest reduced just over 500 V-J features to 13, which were used in a naive Bayes classifier (R e1071). Thyroid-blood repertoire similarity was quantified with the Morisita-Horn index. Through fastp at Q25 and MiXCR, TCRdb rebuilt clones from the public reads, retaining in-frame beta chains. CDR3 protein sequences are deduplicated, and each keeps its most common genes and DNA. None of the V and J calls come from the authors' own analysis; TCRdb made them. This sample holds 530,000 or so distinct CDR3 sequences; 35% to 55% were observed only once. Roughly 8.2% of the sample lies in the top ten.

Paper-wide results and their limitations: A 13 V-J signature model separated ophthalmopathy from stable hyperthyroidism, with nearly 90% sensitivity and roughly 82% specificity in cross-validation and 80%/75% in testing. No statistical method was used to fix the sample size in advance, and group allocation was not hidden from the investigators. Most expanded thyroid clonotypes (frequency above 0.001) were also detected in blood, suggesting blood repertoires may reflect thyroid immune responses. In validation, progression to ophthalmopathy was predicted by the model with 55% to 71% sensitivity and 72.22% specificity, a median of about 6.8 months before onset.

Per the germline V gene (reference sequence), SGHAT is the CDR1 and FQDESV is the CDR2. From its cysteine to its phenylalanine, the CDR3 spans 23 amino acids. Only the CDR3 DNA is retained, 69 bases long and in frame from the first base. Here V drops 2 bases and J drops 0 bases, and the junction holds 25 bases not matched to any gene. The sequence links TRBV11-1 to TRBJ2-5; the central 9 bases match TRBD2. The specimen sequenced was peripheral blood or thyroid tissue (not recorded which). This clonotype was obtained from a woman aged 18-30 years with Graves' hyperthyroidism. The nucleotides are TGTGCCAGCAGCTTACAGCGGGGGGCCACCGGAAGAAAACTAGCTTCGAACCAAGAGACCCAGTACTTC. Its amino acids are CASSLQRGATGRKLASNQETQYF. The entire variable domain, with the stretches around the CDR3 drawn from the reference TRBV11-1 and TRBJ2-5 proteins, is EAEVAQSPRYKITEKSQAVAFWCDPISGHATLYWYRQILGQGPELLVQFQDESVVDDSQLPKDRFSAERLKGVDSTLKIQPAELGDSAMYLCASSLQRGATGRKLASNQETQYFGPGTRLLVL.